One and the same sample provided the 13 T cell receptor beta chains below, sequenced in a study of blood T cells in healthy people across ages. With a J-beta primer mix and a sample-barcoded 5' primer, a second PCR ran roughly 7 to 11 cycles. TCRdb reanalysed the 5' RACE reads using MiXCR and keeps one entry per CDR3 protein. The sample lists more than 1 million distinct CDR3 sequences; roughly 45% were seen once. The sample consisted of blood. The receptors shown here come from a woman aged 55-69 years in good health.

The chain's CDR3 is CASSALAGGSSYNEQFF. DNA of the CDR3: TGTGCCAGCAGCGCGTTAGCGGGAGGGAGCTCCTACAATGAGCAGTTCTTC. The V and J genes are TRBV9 and TRBJ2-1, with 11 bases lining up with TRBD2. The CDR3 has 17 residues. The V gene's germline CDR1 is SGDLS and CDR2 YYNGEE. V shed 3 bases and J 0 bases; nucleotides not matched to a gene: 5.

The chain carries TRBV15 and TRBJ2-3; D uncertain. The CDR3 covers 13 residues. Trimming shortened V by 2 bases and J by 6 bases, and 9 bases separated the two germline ends. From germline, CDR1 is LNHNV and CDR2 YYDKDF (reference sequence). CDR3 amino acids: CATSRFSADTQYF. CDR3 bases: TGTGCCACCAGCAGATTCTCCGCCGATACGCAGTATTTT.

V and J are TRBV5-1 and TRBJ1-3; a possible D gene is TRBD1 (5 bases). V lost 4 bases to trimming and J lost 4 bases, with 9 bases between them. The germline V gene has CDR1 SGHRS and CDR2 YFSETQ. The CDR3 covers 13 residues. CDR3: CASSGDGGNTIYF. As DNA, the CDR3 is TGCGCCAGCAGCGGGGACGGCGGAAACACCATATATTTT.

In regard to this clonotype: A read error may account for a junction end that differs from germline. The CDR3 is CASRKAGGYKEQFF. CDR3 DNA: TGTGCCAGCAGGAAAGCGGGAGGCTACAAGGAGCAGTTCTTC. This chain joins TRBV11-1 and TRBJ2-1; 9 bases agree with TRBD2. The CDR3 contains 14 residues. The germline V gene has CDR1 SGHAT and CDR2 FQDESV (reference sequence).

This clonotype was recorded many times. The chain carries TRBV5-1 and TRBJ2-1; 11 nucleotides match TRBD2. Germline CDR1 SGHRS, CDR2 YFSETQ. Trimming removed 0 bases from V and 9 bases from J; junction bases left unmatched: 2. The CDR3 is 14 residues long. Here the CDR3 DNA reads TGCGCCAGCAGCTTGGCGGGACTAGCGGCTGAGCAGTTCTTC. It translates to CASSLAGLAAEQFF.

This rearrangement joins TRBV3-1 to TRBJ2-3; TRBD2 might be the D (6 bases). The germline V gene encodes CDR1 LGHDT and CDR2 YNNKEL (reference sequence). This CDR3 has 16 amino acids. V was pared by 4 bases and J by 4 bases, with 18 bases between. CDR3 amino acids: CASSPPSDIGADTQYF. The CDR3 bases are TGTGCCAGCAGCCCTCCTAGCGATATAGGAGCAGATACGCAGTATTTT.

The chain couples TRBV10-2 to TRBJ2-5; 7 bases are a match to TRBD1. Looked up from germline, CDR1 is WSHSY and CDR2 is SAAADI. Trimming took 5 bases from V and 11 from J; bases not matched to a gene: 17. CDR3 size: 15 residues. The CDR3, as DNA: TGCGCCAGCAGTTTCCGGGACAGAACTTCCAATGAGCAGTACTTC. This gives the protein CASSFRDRTSNEQYF.

The chain is built from TRBV20-1 and TRBJ2-3, with D possibly matching TRBD2 (6 bases). Trimming cost V 5 bases and J 0 bases, with 12 bases left between them. Germline V CDR1 and CDR2: DFQATT, SNEGSKA (reference sequence). CDR3 length: 14 amino acids. CDR3 in amino acids: CSAPDGGSTDTQYF. The CDR3 DNA follows: TGCAGTGCTCCTGACGGGGGAAGCACAGATACGCAGTATTTT.

The J gene is TRBJ1-2, the V gene TRBV21-1; TRBD1, the table's D call, lacks a check against the DNA. TRBV21-1 is a pseudogene. This CDR3 has 15 amino acids. In DNA form, the CDR3 reads TGTGCCAGCAGCAAAAGGGGACCGTCGTACTATGGCTACACCTTC. Translation: CASSKRGPSYYGYTF.

This clonotype was observed a few times. This rearrangement joins TRBV27 to TRBJ2-7, with 9 positions matching TRBD1. From germline, CDR1 is MNHEY and CDR2 SMNVEV (reference sequence). With V trimmed by 6 bases and J by 2 bases, 8 bases remained unmatched. CDR3 length: 15 residues. This chain's CDR3 is CASSAGTGWTYEQYF. As DNA, the CDR3 is TGTGCCAGCAGCGCCGGGACAGGGTGGACCTACGAGCAGTACTTC.

Concerning this clonotype itself: A much larger clone lies one base from this, so it may be a read error. V and J are TRBV28 and TRBJ2-5, with 12 nucleotides matching TRBD1. CDR1 and CDR2 from the germline V gene are MDHEN and SYDVKM. This CDR3 contains 16 residues. Trimming took 4 bases from V and 11 from J; bases not matched to a gene: 14. The CDR3 spells CASSSPGTGGRNEQYF. The CDR3 bases are TGTGCCAGCAGTTCCCCCGGGACAGGGGGCCGCAATGAGCAGTACTTC.

The chain has TRBV24-1 and TRBJ2-7, with TRBD1 as a possible D gene (5 bases). The germline V gene encodes CDR1 KGHDR and CDR2 SFDVKD. V was clipped by 4 bases and J by 1 base, with 13 bases between them. This CDR3 is built from 15 residues. The CDR3 region has the DNA TGTGCCACCAGTGACACGAGACAGAAATCCTACGAGCAGTACTTC. Protein sequence: CATSDTRQKSYEQYF.

The rearrangement uses TRBV20-1 and TRBJ1-5, with a possible D match to TRBD1 (5 bases). Per germline, CDR1 DFQATT and CDR2 SNEGSKA (reference sequence). The CDR3 length is 14 residues. V was shortened by 6 bases and J by 6 bases, with 18 bases between the two germline ends. In nucleotides, the CDR3 is TGCAGTGCGATATCGGGGGAGGGGCCTCAGCCCCAGCATTTT. Translated, it gives CSAISGEGPQPQHF.